This TCR beta chain comes out of a study of control samples from healthy donors and cancer patients. TCRdb's copy holds only in-frame clones and misses some; the assay was immunoSEQ multiplex PCR. The table lists about 130,000 clones, around 92% of them singletons. Sequencing was performed on blood. The sequence was collected from a woman aged 50 to 60 in good health.

The CDR3 DNA reads as TGTGCCAGCAGTTCGGGACTAGCGGGAGGAGCGAATACGCAGTATTTT. This codes for CASSSGLAGGANTQYF. V gene TRBV27 combines with J gene TRBJ2-3, with 15 bases aligning to TRBD2. CDR1 is MNHEY, CDR2 SMNVEV, per germline (reference sequence). The V segment lost 4 bases and the J segment 7 bases; nucleotides outside the gene matches: 6. This CDR3 is built from 16 residues.